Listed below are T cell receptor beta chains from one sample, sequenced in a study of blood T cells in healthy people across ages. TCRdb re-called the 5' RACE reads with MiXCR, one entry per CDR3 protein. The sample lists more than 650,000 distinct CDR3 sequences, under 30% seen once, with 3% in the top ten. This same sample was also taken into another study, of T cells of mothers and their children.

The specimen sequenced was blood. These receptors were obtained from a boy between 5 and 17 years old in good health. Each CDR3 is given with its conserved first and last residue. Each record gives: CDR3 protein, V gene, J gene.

cdr3_aa: CASSDPAGANVLTF
v_call: TRBV10-2
j_call: TRBJ2-6

cdr3_aa: CSARWGAARYEQYF
v_call: TRBV20-1
j_call: TRBJ2-7

cdr3_aa: CASSSDLTTANYGYTF
v_call: TRBV7-9
j_call: TRBJ1-2

cdr3_aa: CASSYSGGQGRSQYF
v_call: TRBV6-5
j_call: TRBJ2-7

cdr3_aa: CASSAGLRGEQFF
v_call: TRBV6-5
j_call: TRBJ2-1

cdr3_aa: CASSWTGGFTDTQYF
v_call: TRBV2
j_call: TRBJ2-3

cdr3_aa: CASSWDSSGANVLTF
v_call: TRBV6-6
j_call: TRBJ2-6

cdr3_aa: CASSPDRLYGYTF
v_call: TRBV7-2
j_call: TRBJ1-2

cdr3_aa: CASSSGPTGELFF
v_call: TRBV12-3/TRBV12-4
j_call: TRBJ2-2

cdr3_aa: CAWRGAVSTNEKLFF
v_call: TRBV30
j_call: TRBJ1-4

cdr3_aa: CASSLGWGNEAFF
v_call: TRBV5-6
j_call: TRBJ1-1

cdr3_aa: CASSLEGLYSNQPQHF
v_call: TRBV12-3/TRBV12-4
j_call: TRBJ1-5

cdr3_aa: CASSGRIFSPLSEQYF
v_call: TRBV5-1
j_call: TRBJ2-7

cdr3_aa: CASSLPGPTYEQYF
v_call: TRBV12-3/TRBV12-4
j_call: TRBJ2-7

cdr3_aa: CASSYDGGAYNEQFF
v_call: TRBV6-5
j_call: TRBJ2-1

cdr3_aa: CASSSGQGRATNEKLFF
v_call: TRBV11-2
j_call: TRBJ1-4

cdr3_aa: CAIRQGSNTGELFF
v_call: TRBV10-3
j_call: TRBJ2-2

cdr3_aa: CASSHGPTGEQYF
v_call: TRBV7-9
j_call: TRBJ2-7

cdr3_aa: CASSQAALGMNEAFF
v_call: TRBV4-1
j_call: TRBJ1-1

cdr3_aa: CASSLGLAGGPGYEQYF
v_call: TRBV12-3/TRBV12-4
j_call: TRBJ2-7

cdr3_aa: CASRTGQGRNQPQHF
v_call: TRBV6-5
j_call: TRBJ1-5

cdr3_aa: CASSLPGRKYEQYF
v_call: TRBV28
j_call: TRBJ2-7

cdr3_aa: CATSDASGTGWNEQFF
v_call: TRBV24-1
j_call: TRBJ2-1

cdr3_aa: CASRQDREGTEAFF
v_call: TRBV2
j_call: TRBJ1-1

cdr3_aa: CATGASGGRRETQYF
v_call: TRBV24-1
j_call: TRBJ2-5

cdr3_aa: CSVEAGGYGYTF
v_call: TRBV29-1
j_call: TRBJ1-2

cdr3_aa: CSVRTSGGLDAALVTQYF
v_call: TRBV29-1
j_call: TRBJ2-3

cdr3_aa: CASTSSGTGDTEAFF
v_call: TRBV6-2/TRBV6-3
j_call: TRBJ1-1

cdr3_aa: CASSLLLGAKETQYF
v_call: TRBV11-2
j_call: TRBJ2-5

cdr3_aa: CASSPAGGLDIHYF
v_call: TRBV28
j_call: TRBJ2-4

cdr3_aa: CASKEGASSGNTIYF
v_call: TRBV2
j_call: TRBJ1-3

cdr3_aa: CASREGRGSAEQFF
v_call: TRBV25-1
j_call: TRBJ2-1

cdr3_aa: CSARAIGDSLAKNIQYF
v_call: TRBV20-1
j_call: TRBJ2-4

cdr3_aa: CASSYKAPYYEQYF
v_call: TRBV6-5
j_call: TRBJ2-7

cdr3_aa: CASSAGQASYEQYF
v_call: TRBV10-2
j_call: TRBJ2-7

cdr3_aa: CAWRPDRYNEQFF
v_call: TRBV30
j_call: TRBJ2-1

cdr3_aa: CASSQGWGGAQETQYF
v_call: TRBV4-1
j_call: TRBJ2-5

cdr3_aa: CASGSAWRGVQETQYF
v_call: TRBV13
j_call: TRBJ2-5

cdr3_aa: CASSSSGTSVYNEQFF
v_call: TRBV5-1
j_call: NA

cdr3_aa: CSFGRLAGVTSTDTQYF
v_call: TRBV29-1
j_call: TRBJ2-3

cdr3_aa: CASSPVGTGTGELFF
v_call: TRBV12-3/TRBV12-4
j_call: TRBJ2-2

cdr3_aa: CSVDGDPNTGELFF
v_call: TRBV29-1
j_call: TRBJ2-2

cdr3_aa: CASSTGNTPRGYEQYF
v_call: TRBV7-2
j_call: TRBJ2-7

cdr3_aa: CSATKLAESQETQYF
v_call: TRBV20-1
j_call: TRBJ2-5

cdr3_aa: CASSYARGVNEKLFF
v_call: TRBV6-5
j_call: TRBJ1-4

cdr3_aa: CSVDRQGGDTQYF
v_call: TRBV29-1
j_call: TRBJ2-3